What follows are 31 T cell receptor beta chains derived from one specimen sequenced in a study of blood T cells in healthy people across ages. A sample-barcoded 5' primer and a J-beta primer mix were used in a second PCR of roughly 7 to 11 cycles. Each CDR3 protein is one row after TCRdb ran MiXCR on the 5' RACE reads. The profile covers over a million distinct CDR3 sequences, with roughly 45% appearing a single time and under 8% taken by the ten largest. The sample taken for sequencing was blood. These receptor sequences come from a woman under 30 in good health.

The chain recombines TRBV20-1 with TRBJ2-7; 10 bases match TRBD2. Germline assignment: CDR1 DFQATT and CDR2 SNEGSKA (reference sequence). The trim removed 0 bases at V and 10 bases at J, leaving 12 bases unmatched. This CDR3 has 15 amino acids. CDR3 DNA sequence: TGCAGTGCTAGAGACCTTCTAGCGGGGGTGGATACCCAGTACTTC. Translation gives CSARDLLAGVDTQYF.

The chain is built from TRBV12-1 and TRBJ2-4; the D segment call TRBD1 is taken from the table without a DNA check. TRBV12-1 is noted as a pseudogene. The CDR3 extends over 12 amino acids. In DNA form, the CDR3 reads TGTGTCAGCAGCTTTCTTAGATGGGCGCAGTACTTC. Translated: CVSSFLRWAQYF.

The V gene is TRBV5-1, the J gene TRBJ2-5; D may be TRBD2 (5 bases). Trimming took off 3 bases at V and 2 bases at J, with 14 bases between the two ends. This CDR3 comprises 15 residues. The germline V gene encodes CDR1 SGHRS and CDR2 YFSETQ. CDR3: CASSWGRGFQETQYF. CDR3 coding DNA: TGCGCCAGCAGCTGGGGTCGGGGATTTCAAGAGACCCAGTACTTC. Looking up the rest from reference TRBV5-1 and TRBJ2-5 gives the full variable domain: KAGVTQTPRYLIKTRGQQVTLSCSPISGHRSVSWYQQTPGQGLQFLFEYFSETQRNKGNFPGRFSGRQFSNSRSEMNVSTLELGDSALYLCASSWGRGFQETQYFGPGTRLLVL.

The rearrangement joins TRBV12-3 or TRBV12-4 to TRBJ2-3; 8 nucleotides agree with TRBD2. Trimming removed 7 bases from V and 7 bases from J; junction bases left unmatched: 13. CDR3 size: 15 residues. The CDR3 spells CASTLELAEIHTQYF. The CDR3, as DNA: TGTGCCAGCACCTTGGAACTAGCGGAAATTCATACGCAGTATTTT.

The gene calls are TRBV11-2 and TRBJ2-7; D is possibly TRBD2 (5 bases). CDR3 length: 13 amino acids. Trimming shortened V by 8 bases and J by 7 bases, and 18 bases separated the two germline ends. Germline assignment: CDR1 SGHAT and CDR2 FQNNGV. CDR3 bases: TGTGCCAGCGCAGGCTCTAGCTACAATGAGCAGTACTTC. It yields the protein CASAGSSYNEQYF.

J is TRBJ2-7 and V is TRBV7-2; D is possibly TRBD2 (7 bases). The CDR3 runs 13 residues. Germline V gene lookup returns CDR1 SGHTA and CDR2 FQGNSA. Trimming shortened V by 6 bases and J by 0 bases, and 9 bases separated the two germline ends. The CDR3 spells CASRGGDSYEQYF. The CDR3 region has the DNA TGTGCCAGCAGAGGGGGGGACTCCTACGAGCAGTACTTC.

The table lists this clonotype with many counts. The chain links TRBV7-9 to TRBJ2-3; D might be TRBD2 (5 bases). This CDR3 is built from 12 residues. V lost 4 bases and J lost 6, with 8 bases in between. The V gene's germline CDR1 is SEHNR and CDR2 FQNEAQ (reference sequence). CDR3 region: CASSSSLDTQYF. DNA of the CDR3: TGTGCCAGCAGCTCTAGCCTGGATACGCAGTATTTT.

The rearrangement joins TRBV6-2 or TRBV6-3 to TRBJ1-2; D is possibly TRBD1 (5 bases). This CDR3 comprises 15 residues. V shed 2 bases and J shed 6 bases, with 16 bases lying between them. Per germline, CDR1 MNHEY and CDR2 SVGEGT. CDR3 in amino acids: CASSYDWGSRDGYTF. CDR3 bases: TGTGCCAGCAGTTACGATTGGGGCTCCAGGGATGGCTACACCTTC.

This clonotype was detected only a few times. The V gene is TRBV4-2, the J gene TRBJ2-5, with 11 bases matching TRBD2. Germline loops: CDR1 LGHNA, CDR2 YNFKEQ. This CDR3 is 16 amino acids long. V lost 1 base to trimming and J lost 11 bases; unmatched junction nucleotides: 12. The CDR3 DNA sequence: TGTGCCAGCAGCCAAGTATCTAGCGGGGGGAACAATGAGCAGTACTTC. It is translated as CASSQVSSGGNNEQYF.

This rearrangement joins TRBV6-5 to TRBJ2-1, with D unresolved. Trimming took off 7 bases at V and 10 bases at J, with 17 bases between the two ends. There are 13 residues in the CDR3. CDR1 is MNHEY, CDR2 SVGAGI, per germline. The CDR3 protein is CASISGDTYEQFF. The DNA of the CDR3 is TGTGCCAGCATAAGTGGAGATACCTACGAGCAGTTCTTC.

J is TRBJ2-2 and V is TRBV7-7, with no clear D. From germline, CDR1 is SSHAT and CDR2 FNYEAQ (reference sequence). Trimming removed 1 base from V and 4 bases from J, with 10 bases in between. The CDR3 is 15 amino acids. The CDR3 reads CASSLELGSTGELFF. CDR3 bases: TGTGCCAGCAGCTTAGAGTTGGGTAGCACCGGGGAGCTGTTTTTT.

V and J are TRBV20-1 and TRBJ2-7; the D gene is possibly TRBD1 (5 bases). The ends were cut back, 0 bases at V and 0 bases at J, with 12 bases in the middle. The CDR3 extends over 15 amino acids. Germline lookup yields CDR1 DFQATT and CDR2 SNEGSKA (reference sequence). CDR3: CSAREGETFSYEQYF. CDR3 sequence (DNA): TGCAGTGCTAGAGAAGGGGAAACCTTCTCCTACGAGCAGTACTTC.

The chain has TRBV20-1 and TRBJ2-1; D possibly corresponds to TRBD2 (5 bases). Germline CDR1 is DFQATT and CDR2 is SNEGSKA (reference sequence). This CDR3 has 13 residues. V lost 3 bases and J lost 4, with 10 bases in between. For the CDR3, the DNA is TGCAGTGCTAGTAAGGACTTTTACAATGAGCAGTTCTTC. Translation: CSASKDFYNEQFF.

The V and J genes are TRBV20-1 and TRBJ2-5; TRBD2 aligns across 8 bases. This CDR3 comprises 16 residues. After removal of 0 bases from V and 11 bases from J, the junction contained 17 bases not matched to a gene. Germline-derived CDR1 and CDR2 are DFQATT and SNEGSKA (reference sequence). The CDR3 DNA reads TGCAGTGCTAGAGAAACAGGGACTAGGAACTACAATGAGCAGTACTTC. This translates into CSARETGTRNYNEQYF.

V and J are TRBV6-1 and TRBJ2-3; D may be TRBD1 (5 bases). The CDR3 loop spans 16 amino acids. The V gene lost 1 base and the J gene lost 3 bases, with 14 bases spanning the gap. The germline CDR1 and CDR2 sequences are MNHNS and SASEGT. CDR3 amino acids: CASSEDPGYLTDTQYF. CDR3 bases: TGTGCCAGCAGTGAAGACCCAGGGTATTTGACAGATACGCAGTATTTT.

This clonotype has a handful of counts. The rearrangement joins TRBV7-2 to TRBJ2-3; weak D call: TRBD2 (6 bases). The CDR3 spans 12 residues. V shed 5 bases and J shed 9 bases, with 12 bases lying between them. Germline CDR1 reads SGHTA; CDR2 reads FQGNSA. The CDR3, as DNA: TGTGCCAGCAGCCTTCATAGCGGAACGCAGTATTTT. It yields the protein CASSLHSGTQYF. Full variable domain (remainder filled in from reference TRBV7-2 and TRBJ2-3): GAGVSQSPSNKVTEKGKDVELRCDPISGHTALYWYRQSLGQGLEFLIYFQGNSAPDKSGLPSDRFSAERTGGSVSTLTIQRTQQEDSAVYLCASSLHSGTQYFGPGTRLTVL.

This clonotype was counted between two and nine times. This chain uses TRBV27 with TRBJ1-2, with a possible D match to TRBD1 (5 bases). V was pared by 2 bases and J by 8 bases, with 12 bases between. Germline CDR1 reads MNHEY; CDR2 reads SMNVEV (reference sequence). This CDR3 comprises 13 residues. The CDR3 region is CASSLGGYDGYTF. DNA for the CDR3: TGTGCCAGCAGTTTAGGGGGGTACGACGGCTACACCTTC.

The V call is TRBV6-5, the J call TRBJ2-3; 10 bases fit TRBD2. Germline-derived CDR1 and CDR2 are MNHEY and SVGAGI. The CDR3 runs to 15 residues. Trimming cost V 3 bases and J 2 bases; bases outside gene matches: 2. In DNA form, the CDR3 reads TGTGCCAGCAGTTATAGCGGGAGGTTCACAGATACGCAGTATTTT. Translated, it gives CASSYSGRFTDTQYF.

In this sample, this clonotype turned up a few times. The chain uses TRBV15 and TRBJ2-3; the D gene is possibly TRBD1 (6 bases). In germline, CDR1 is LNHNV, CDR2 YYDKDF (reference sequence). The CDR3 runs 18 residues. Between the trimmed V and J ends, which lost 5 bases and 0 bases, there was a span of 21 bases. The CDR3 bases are TGTGCCACCAGCTCCTCCAGAGGACAGTACGCTAGCACAGATACGCAGTATTTT. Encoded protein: CATSSSRGQYASTDTQYF.

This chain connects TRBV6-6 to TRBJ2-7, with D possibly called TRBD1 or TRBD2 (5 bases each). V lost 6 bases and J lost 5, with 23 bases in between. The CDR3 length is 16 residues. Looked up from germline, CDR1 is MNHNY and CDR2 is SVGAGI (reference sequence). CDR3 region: CASRETGTNNRDEQYF. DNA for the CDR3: TGTGCCAGCAGAGAAACCGGGACCAACAATAGAGACGAGCAGTACTTC.

CDR3 region: CASSYSRDRAYEQYF. The CDR3 DNA is TGTGCCAGCAGTTACTCGAGGGACAGGGCTTACGAGCAGTACTTC. The chain has TRBV6-6 and TRBJ2-7, with TRBD1 identical over 9 bases. CDR1 and CDR2 (germline): MNHNY, SVGAGI (reference sequence). The CDR3 loop spans 15 amino acids. V lost 0 bases and J lost 4; bases outside the gene matches: 4.

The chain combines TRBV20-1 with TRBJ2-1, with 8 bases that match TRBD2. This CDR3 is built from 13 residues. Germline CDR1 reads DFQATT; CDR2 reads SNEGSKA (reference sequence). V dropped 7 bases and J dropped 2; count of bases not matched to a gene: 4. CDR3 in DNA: TGCAGTGGAACTAGCGGCCCCTACAATGAGCAGTTCTTC. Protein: CSGTSGPYNEQFF.

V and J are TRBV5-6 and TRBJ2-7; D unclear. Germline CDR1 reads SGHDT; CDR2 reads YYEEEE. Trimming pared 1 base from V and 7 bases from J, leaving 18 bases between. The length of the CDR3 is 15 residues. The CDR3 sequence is CASSLTGRSLDEQYF. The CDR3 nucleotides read TGTGCCAGCAGCTTGACTGGCAGGTCGTTAGATGAGCAGTACTTC.

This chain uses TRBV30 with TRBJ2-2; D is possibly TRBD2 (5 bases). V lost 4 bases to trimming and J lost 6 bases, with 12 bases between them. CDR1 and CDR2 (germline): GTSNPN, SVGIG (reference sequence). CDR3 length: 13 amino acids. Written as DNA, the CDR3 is TGTGCCTGGAAAAACTCGGGGTCCGGGGAGCTGTTTTTT. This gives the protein CAWKNSGSGELFF. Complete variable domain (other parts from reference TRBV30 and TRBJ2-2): SQTIHQWPATLVQPVGSPLSLECTVEGTSNPNLYWYRQAAGRGLQLLFYSVGIGQISSEVPQNLSASRPQDRQFILSSKKLLLSDSGFYLCAWKNSGSGELFFGEGSRLTVL.

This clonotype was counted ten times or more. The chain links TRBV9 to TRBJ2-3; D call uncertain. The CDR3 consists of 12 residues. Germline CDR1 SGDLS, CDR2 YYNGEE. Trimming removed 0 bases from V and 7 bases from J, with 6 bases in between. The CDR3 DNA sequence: TGTGCCAGCAGCGTAGGACCTTATACGCAGTATTTT. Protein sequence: CASSVGPYTQYF.

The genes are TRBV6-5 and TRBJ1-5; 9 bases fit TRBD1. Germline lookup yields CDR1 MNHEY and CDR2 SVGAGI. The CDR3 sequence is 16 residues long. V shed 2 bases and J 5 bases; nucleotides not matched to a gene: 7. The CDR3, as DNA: TGTGCCAGCAGTTACAATAACAGGGGGCCATATCAGCCCCAGCATTTT. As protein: CASSYNNRGPYQPQHF.

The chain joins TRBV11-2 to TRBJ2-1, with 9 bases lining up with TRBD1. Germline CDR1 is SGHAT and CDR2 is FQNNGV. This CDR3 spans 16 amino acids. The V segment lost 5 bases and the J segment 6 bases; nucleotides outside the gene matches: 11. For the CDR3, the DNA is TGTGCCAGCAGCCCAGAGGGGACAGGGATTTTCAATGAGCAGTTCTTC. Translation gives CASSPEGTGIFNEQFF. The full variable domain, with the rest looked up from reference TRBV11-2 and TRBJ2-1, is EAGVAQSPRYKIIEKRQSVAFWCNPISGHATLYWYQQILGQGPKLLIQFQNNGVVDDSQLPKDRFSAERLKGVDSTLKIQPAKLEDSAVYLCASSPEGTGIFNEQFFGPGTRLTVL.

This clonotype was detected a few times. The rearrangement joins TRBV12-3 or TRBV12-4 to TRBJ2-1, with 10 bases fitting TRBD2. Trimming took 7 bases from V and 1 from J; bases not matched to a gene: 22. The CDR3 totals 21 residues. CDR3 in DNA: TGTGCCAGCACCCTGGGGAGCCGGGCTAGCGGGGGCGGTATGTCCTACAATGAGCAGTTCTTC. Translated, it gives CASTLGSRASGGGMSYNEQFF.

The CDR3 nucleotides read TGCAGTGCTAACTCCGGGACAGCAAAAAATGAGCAGTACTTC. Residues: CSANSGTAKNEQYF. The rearrangement uses TRBV20-1 and TRBJ2-7, with 7 bases fitting TRBD1. The CDR3 is 14 amino acids. The V gene's germline CDR1 is DFQATT and CDR2 SNEGSKA (reference sequence). The V segment lost 4 bases and the J segment 7 bases; nucleotides outside the gene matches: 13.

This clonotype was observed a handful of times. The CDR3 protein is CAISAPTSGGNNEQFF. CDR3 nucleotide sequence: TGTGCCATCAGTGCTCCGACTAGCGGGGGCAACAATGAGCAGTTCTTC. The rearrangement links TRBV10-3 to TRBJ2-1; 12 nucleotides agree with TRBD2. The ends lost 4 bases at V and 5 bases at J; junction bases unmatched: 6. CDR3 length: 16 residues. The V gene's germline CDR1 is ENHRY and CDR2 SYGVKD.

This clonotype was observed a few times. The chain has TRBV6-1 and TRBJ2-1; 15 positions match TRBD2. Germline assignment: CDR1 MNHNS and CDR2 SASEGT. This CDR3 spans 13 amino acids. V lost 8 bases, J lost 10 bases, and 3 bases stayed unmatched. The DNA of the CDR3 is TGTGCCAGCGAAGGACTAGCGGGAGGGGAGCAGTTCTTC. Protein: CASEGLAGGEQFF.